This T cell receptor (beta chain) was obtained from a study of cytomegalovirus exposure and HLA in healthy donors. Study-wide background: Per a later analysis, the roughly 690 first-cohort and some 110 validation repertoires shared one platform.

CDR1 is MDHEN, CDR2 SYDVKM, per germline. This CDR3 is 15 amino acids long. V lost 5 bases to trimming and J lost 2 bases, with 13 bases between them. Whole-study findings and limits: Testing in vitro showed a few CMV-associated chains specific for CMV antigens.

Only in-frame clones appear in the TCRdb table, and some are missing; sequencing was by immunoSEQ multiplex PCR. The sample carries some 79,000 clones, 94% recorded once. On this clone itself: The antigen remains undetermined.

The chain has TRBV28 and TRBJ1-3; possibly TRBD1 for D (5 bases). The TCR sequence derives from a woman aged 18 to 35 in good health and CMV-seropositive. Sequencing was carried out using PBMCs. The CDR3 protein is CASSVTGVPGNTIYF. CDR3 DNA sequence: TGTGCCAGCAGTGTCACAGGCGTCCCTGGAAACACCATATATTTT.